This TCR beta chain was recorded in a study of identical twins. MiXCR, run by TCRdb on the 5' RACE reads, gives a single entry per CDR3 protein. The data show approximately 500,000 distinct CDR3 sequences, 24% seen once. Trimming at V came to 6 bases and at J to 0 bases, leaving 7 bases not matched to a gene. The CDR3 has 14 amino acids. Germline CDR1 DFQATT, CDR2 SNEGSKA (reference sequence). This same sample was also taken into another study, of T cells expressing NK-cell markers.

The TCR comes from a woman between 18 and 29 years old in good health. Specimen: CD4+ T cells sorted from blood. This chain links TRBV20-1 with TRBJ2-7, with 8 bases matching TRBD2. Here the CDR3 DNA reads TGCAGTGCCTTACTAGCGGCGCACTCCTACGAGCAGTACTTC. Translation gives CSALLAAHSYEQYF.